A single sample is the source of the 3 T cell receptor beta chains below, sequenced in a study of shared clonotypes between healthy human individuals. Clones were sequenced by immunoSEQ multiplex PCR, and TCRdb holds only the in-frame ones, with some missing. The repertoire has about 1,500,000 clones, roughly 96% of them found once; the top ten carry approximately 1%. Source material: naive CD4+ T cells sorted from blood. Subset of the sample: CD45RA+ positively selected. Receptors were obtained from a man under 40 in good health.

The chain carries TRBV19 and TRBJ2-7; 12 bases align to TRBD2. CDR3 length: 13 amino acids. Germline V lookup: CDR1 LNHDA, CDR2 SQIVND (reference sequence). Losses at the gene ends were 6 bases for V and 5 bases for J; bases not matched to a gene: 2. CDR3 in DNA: TGTGCCAGTAGAAGACTAGCGGGAGACGAGCAGTACTTC. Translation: CASRRLAGDEQYF.

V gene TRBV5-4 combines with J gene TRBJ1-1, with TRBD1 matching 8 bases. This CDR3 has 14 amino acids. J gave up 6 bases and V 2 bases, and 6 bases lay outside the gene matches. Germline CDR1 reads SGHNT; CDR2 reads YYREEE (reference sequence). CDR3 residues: CASSLQGVSSEAFF. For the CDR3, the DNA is TGTGCCAGCAGCTTACAGGGGGTTTCATCTGAAGCTTTCTTT. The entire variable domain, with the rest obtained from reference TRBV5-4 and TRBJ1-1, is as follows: ETGVTQSPTHLIKTRGQQVTLRCSSQSGHNTVSWYQQALGQGPQFIFQYYREEENGRGNFPPRFSGLQFPNYSSELNVNALELDDSALYLCASSLQGVSSEAFFGQGTRLTVV.

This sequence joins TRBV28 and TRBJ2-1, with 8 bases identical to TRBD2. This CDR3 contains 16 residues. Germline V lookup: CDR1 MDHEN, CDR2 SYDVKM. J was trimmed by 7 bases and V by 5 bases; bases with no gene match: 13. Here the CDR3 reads CASSSPQAGEVNEQFF. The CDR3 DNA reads TGTGCCAGCAGTAGCCCGCAAGCGGGAGAGGTAAATGAGCAGTTCTTC.